The 9 T cell receptor beta chains listed next were all sequenced from one sample in a study of T-cell reconstitution after alpha-beta-depleted transplantation in children (dated by TCRdb to between 2015 and 2016). The library was generated by PCR. The instrument given in TCRdb is Illumina HiSeq 2500. To normalize quantification of the TCRbeta repertoire, the TCR libraries were built with molecular barcoding that relied on unique molecular identifiers. TCRdb reprocessing: public reads trimmed at Q25 with fastp, clones called with MiXCR, in-frame beta chains kept. Rows merge per CDR3 protein into single entries with the most common DNA and genes. The sample yields a few hundred thousand distinct CDR3 sequences; over 20% were counted once. In total, the top ten clones hold about 35% of the sample. The sample's treatment or condition label is to be understood as: allogeneic hematopoietic cell transplantation with graft depleted of TCRalphabeta T cells and CD19 B cells.

The source material was PBMCs, sampled before TCRalphabeta/CD19-depleted stem cell transplant. Receptor source: a boy younger than two with Wiskott-Aldrich syndrome, due to receive a stem cell transplant.

The chain links TRBV28 to TRBJ1-5; D is unresolved. Germline lookup yields CDR1 MDHEN and CDR2 SYDVKM. The CDR3 totals 12 residues. The chain's CDR3 is CSSWEGNQPQHF. The CDR3 coding sequence is TGTTCCTCTTGGGAGGGCAATCAGCCCCAGCATTTT.

V gene TRBV7-2 combines with J gene TRBJ1-5; D is possibly TRBD1 (5 bases). Germline V gene data show CDR1 as SGHTA and CDR2 as FQGNSA. The CDR3 contains 15 residues. Trimming pared 1 base from V and 4 bases from J, leaving 11 bases between. The chain's CDR3 is CASSLGTRDNQPQHF. CDR3 sequence (DNA): TGTGCCAGCAGCTTAGGTACCAGGGATAATCAGCCCCAGCATTTT.

The V and J genes are TRBV12-3 or TRBV12-4 and TRBJ1-5; no firm D call. This CDR3 is 11 amino acids long. Trimming took off 2 bases at V and 7 bases at J, with 3 bases between the two ends. CDR3 in amino acids: CASSLTQPQHF. In DNA form, the CDR3 reads TGTGCCAGCAGTTTAACGCAGCCCCAGCATTTT.

The rearrangement links TRBV5-1 to TRBJ1-2, with D maybe TRBD1 (6 bases). This CDR3 has 17 residues. The germline V gene has CDR1 SGHRS and CDR2 YFSETQ. The ends were cut back, 0 bases at V and 2 bases at J, with 17 bases in the middle. The CDR3 nucleotides read TGCGCCAGCAGCTTGGGCTGGGACACAGGACAGAACTATGGCTACACCTTC. It is translated as CASSLGWDTGQNYGYTF.

V usage is TRBV7-6 and J usage is TRBJ2-1; 9 bases fit TRBD2. With V trimmed by 5 bases and J by 5 bases, 7 bases remained unmatched. The CDR3 has 15 amino acids. From germline, CDR1 is SGHVS and CDR2 FNYEAQ. In DNA, the CDR3 is TGTGCCAGCAGCCGAGCGGGAGGTGGAGACAATGAGCAGTTCTTC. Translated, it gives CASSRAGGGDNEQFF.

This clonotype appeared a few times. This chain uses TRBV20-1 with TRBJ1-3, with D uncertain. V lost 5 bases and J lost 0, with 11 bases in between. CDR3 length: 14 residues. From germline, CDR1 is DFQATT and CDR2 SNEGSKA (reference sequence). CDR3 DNA sequence: TGCAGTGCTCGGAGACCGATCTCTGGAAACACCATATATTTT. Amino acids: CSARRPISGNTIYF.

The V gene is TRBV12-3 or TRBV12-4, the J gene TRBJ1-4, with 12 nucleotides matching TRBD1. Losses at the gene ends were 5 bases for V and 6 bases for J; bases not matched to a gene: 13. The CDR3 is 18 residues long. In nucleotides, the CDR3 is TGTGCCAGCAGTGCCCGGGACAGGGGGCGATTTGGACATGAAAAACTGTTTTTT. It specifies CASSARDRGRFGHEKLFF.

This clonotype was detected a few times. The chain is built from TRBV20-1 and TRBJ2-7; D call uncertain. Trimming shortened V by 3 bases and J by 4 bases, and 10 bases separated the two germline ends. This CDR3 comprises 12 residues. Germline assignment: CDR1 DFQATT and CDR2 SNEGSKA (reference sequence). CDR3 sequence (DNA): TGCAGTGCTAGTCAGATAAAATACGAGCAGTACTTC. This sequence encodes CSASQIKYEQYF.

This chain joins TRBV6-5 and TRBJ2-7; 7 bases line up with TRBD1. The CDR3 is 14 amino acids. V dropped 1 base and J dropped 2; count of bases not matched to a gene: 2. Germline loops: CDR1 MNHEY, CDR2 SVGAGI. The CDR3 bases are TGTGCCAGCAGTTACTACAGGGGACCCTACGAGCAGTACTTC. This encodes CASSYYRGPYEQYF.